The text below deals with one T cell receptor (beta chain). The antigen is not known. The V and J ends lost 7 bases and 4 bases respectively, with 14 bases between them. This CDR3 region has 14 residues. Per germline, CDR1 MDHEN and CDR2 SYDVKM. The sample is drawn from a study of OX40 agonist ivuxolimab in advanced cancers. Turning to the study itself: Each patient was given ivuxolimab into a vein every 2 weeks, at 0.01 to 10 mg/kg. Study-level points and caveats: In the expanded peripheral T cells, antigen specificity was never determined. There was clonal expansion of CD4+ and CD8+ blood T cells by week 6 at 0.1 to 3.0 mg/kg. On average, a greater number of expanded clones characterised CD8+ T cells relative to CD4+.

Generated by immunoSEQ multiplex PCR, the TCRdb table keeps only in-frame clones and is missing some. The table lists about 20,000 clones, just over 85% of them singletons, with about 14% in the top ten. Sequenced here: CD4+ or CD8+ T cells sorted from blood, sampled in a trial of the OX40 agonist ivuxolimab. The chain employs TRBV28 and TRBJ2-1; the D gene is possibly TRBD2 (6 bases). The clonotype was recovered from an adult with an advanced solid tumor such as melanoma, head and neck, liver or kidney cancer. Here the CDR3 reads CASTVTRSYNEQFF. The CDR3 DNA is TGTGCCAGCACCGTGACTAGATCTTACAATGAGCAGTTCTTC.